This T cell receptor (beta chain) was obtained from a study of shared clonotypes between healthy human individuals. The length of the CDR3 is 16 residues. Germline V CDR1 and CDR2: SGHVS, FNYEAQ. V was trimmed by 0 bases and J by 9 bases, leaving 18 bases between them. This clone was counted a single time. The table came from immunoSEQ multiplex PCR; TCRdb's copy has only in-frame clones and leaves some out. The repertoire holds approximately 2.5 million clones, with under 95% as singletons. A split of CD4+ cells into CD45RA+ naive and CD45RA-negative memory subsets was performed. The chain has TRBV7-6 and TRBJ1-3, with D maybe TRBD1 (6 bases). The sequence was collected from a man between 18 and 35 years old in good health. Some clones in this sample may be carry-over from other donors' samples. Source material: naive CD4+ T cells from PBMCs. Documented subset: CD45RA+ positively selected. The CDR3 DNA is TGTGCCAGCAGCTTAGCTAACAGGGTCGCCCGTTCCACCATATATTTT. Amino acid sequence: CASSLANRVARSTIYF.